This is a list of T cell receptor beta chains from one sample in a study of breast tumors, draining lymph nodes, adjacent tissues. TCRdb reanalysed the multiplex PCR reads using MiXCR and keeps one entry per CDR3 protein. This sample carries 270,000 or so distinct CDR3 sequences, about 30% of them seen once, and the ten largest clones take 1.1%. Sequenced input: axillary lymph node tissue. The receptors derive from a female donor with breast cancer. Some clones in this sample may be carry-over from other donors' samples. CDR3s include the opening cysteine and the closing phenylalanine or tryptophan. Each record gives: J gene, D gene, V gene, CDR3 protein. D genes are given only for firm matches.

>TRBJ2-2|.|TRBV7-7
CASSLNRGASAGELFF
>TRBJ2-1|.|TRBV4-1
CASSQEALRGNEQFF
>TRBJ2-2|.|TRBV5-1
CASSLDRVNTGELFF
>TRBJ2-1|TRBD2|TRBV5-1
CASSPYLAGGNNEQFF
>TRBJ1-5|TRBD1|TRBV19
CASGGQGGQSQHF
>TRBJ1-1|.|TRBV19
CASSTGRKTEAFF
>TRBJ1-6|.|TRBV11-2
CASLTGNSPLHF
>TRBJ1-4|.|TRBV30
CAVLQGENEKLFF
>TRBJ2-7|.|TRBV7-6
CASSLAGGTSYEQYF
>TRBJ1-2|.|TRBV30
CAWSVHQDGYTF
>TRBJ2-7|.|TRBV7-2
CASSLILAGEQYF
>TRBJ2-5|TRBD2|TRBV10-3
CAIRTSGQETQYF